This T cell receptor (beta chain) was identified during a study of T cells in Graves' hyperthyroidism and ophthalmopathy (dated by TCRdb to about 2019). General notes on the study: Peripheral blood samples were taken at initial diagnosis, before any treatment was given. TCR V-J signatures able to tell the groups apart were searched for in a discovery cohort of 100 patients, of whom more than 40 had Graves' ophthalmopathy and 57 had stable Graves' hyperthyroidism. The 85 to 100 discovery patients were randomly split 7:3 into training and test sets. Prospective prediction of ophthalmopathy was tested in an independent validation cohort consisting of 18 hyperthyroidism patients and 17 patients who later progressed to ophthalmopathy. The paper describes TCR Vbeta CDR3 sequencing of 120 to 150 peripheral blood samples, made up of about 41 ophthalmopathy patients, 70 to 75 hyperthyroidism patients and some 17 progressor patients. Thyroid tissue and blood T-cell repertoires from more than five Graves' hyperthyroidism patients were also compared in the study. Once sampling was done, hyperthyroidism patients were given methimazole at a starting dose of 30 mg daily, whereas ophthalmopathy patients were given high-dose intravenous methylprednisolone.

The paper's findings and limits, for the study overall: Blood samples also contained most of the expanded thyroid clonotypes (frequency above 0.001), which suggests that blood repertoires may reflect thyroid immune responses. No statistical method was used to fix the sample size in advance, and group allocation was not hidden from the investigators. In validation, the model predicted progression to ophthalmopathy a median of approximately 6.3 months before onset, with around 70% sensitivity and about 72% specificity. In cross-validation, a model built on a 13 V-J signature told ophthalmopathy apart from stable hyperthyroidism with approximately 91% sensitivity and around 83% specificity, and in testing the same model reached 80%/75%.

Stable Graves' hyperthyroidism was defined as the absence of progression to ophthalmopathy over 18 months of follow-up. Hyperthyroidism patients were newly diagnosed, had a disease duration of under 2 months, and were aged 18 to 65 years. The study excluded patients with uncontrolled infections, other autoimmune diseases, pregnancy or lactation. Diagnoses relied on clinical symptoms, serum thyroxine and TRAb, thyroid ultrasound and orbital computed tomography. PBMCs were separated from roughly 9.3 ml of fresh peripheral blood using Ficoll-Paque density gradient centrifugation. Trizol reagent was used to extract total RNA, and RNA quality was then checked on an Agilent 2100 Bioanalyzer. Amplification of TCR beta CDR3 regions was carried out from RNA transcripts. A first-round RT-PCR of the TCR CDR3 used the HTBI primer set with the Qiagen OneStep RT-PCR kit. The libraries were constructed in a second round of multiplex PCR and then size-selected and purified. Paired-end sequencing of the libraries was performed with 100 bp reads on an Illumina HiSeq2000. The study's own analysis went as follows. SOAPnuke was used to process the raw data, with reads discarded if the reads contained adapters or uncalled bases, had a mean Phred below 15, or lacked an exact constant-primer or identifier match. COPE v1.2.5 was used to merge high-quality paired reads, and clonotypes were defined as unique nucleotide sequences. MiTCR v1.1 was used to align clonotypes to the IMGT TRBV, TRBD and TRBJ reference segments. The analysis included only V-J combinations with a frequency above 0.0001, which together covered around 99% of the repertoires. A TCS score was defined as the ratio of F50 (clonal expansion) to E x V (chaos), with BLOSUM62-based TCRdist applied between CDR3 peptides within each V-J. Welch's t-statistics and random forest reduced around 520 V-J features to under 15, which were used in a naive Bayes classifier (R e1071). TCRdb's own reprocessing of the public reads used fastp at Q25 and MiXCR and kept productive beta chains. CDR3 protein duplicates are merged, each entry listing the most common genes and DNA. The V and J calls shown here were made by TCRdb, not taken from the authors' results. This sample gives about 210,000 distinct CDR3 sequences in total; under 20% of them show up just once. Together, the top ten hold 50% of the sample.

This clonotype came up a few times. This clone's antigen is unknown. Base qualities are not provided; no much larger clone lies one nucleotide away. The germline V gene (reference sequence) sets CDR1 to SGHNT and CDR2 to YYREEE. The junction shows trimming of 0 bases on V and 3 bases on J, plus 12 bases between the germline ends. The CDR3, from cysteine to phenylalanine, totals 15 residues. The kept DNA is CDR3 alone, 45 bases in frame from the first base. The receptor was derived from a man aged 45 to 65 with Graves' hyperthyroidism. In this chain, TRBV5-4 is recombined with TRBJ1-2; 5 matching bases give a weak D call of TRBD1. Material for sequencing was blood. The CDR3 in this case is CASSLGGVGDYGYTF. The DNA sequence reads TGTGCCAGCAGCTTGGGAGGGGTCGGTGACTATGGCTACACCTTC.